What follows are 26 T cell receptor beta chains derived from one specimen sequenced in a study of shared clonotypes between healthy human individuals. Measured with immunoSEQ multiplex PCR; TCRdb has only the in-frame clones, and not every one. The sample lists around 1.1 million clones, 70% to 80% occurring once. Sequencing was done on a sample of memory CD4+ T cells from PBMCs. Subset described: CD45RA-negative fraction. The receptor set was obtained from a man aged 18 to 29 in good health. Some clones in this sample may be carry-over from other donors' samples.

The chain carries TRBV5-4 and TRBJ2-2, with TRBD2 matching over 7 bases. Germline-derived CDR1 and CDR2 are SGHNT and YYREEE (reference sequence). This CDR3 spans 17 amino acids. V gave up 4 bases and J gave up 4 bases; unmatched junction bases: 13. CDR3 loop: CASSRPPGGQGTGELFF. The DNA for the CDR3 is TGTGCCAGCAGCCGACCCCCGGGAGGCCAGGGCACCGGGGAGCTGTTTTTT.

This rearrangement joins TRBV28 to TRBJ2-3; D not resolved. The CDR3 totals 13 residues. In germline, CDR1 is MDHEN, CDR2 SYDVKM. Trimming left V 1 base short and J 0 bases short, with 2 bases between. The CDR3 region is CASSLYSTDTQYF. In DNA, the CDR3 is TGTGCCAGCAGTTTATACAGCACAGATACGCAGTATTTT.

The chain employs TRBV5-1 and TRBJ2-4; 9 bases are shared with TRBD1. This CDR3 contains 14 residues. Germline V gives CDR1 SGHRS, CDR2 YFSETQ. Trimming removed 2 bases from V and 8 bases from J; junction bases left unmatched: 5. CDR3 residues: CASSLTGGSDIQYF. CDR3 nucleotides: TGCGCCAGCAGCTTAACAGGGGGCTCGGACATTCAGTACTTC.

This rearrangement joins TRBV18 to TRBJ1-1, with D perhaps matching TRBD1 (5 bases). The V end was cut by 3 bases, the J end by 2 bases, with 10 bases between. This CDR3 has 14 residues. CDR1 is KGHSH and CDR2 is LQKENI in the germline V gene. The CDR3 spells CASSPTTENTEAFF. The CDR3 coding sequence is TGTGCCAGCTCACCTACGACAGAAAACACTGAAGCTTTCTTT. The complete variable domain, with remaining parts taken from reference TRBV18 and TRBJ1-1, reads NAGVMQNPRHLVRRRGQEARLRCSPMKGHSHVYWYRQLPEEGLKFMVYLQKENIIDESGMPKERFSAEFPKEGPSILRIQQVVRGDSAAYFCASSPTTENTEAFFGQGTRLTVV.

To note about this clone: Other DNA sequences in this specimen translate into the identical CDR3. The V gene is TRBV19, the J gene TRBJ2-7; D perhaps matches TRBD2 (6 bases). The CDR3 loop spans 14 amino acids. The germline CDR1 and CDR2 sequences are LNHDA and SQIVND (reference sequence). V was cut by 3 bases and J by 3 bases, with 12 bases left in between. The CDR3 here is CASSIGGGIYEQYF. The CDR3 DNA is TGTGCCAGTAGTATTGGTGGGGGGATCTACGAGCAGTACTTC.

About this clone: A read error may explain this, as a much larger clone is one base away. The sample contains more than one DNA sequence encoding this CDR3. The CDR3 coding sequence is TGCGCCAGCAGCCAGGTGCGAAGAGGGCCAAGTTCCTACGAGCAGTACTTC. It encodes CASSQVRRGPSSYEQYF. This chain links TRBV4-1 with TRBJ2-7; a possible D gene is TRBD2 (5 bases). The CDR3 runs 17 residues. V was trimmed by 3 bases and J by 1 base, leaving 19 bases between them. The germline V gene encodes CDR1 MGHRA and CDR2 YSYEKL.

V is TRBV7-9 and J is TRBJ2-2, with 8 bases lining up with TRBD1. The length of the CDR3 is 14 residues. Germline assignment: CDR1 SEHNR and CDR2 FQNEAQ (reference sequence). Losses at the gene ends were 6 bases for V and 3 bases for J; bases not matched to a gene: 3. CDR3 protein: CASRRDRYTGELFF. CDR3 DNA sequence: TGTGCCAGCAGAAGGGACAGGTACACCGGGGAGCTGTTTTTT. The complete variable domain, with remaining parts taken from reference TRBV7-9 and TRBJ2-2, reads DTGVSQNPRHKITKRGQNVTFRCDPISEHNRLYWYRQTLGQGPEFLTYFQNEAQLEKSRLLSDRFSAERPKGSFSTLEIQRTEQGDSAMYLCASRRDRYTGELFFGEGSRLTVL.

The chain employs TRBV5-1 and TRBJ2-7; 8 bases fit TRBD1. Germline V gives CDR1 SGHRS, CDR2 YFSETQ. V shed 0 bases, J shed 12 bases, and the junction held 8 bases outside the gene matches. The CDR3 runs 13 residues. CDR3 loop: CASSLALPDRAYF. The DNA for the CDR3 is TGCGCCAGCAGCTTGGCTCTCCCGGACAGGGCGTACTTC.

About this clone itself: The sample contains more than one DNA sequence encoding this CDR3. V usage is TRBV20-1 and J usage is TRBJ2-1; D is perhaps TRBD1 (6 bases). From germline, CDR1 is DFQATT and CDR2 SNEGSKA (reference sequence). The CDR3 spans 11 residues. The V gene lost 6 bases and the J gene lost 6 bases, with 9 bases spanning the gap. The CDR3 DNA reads TGCAGTGCAAACAGGGTCAATGAGCAGTTCTTC. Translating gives CSANRVNEQFF.

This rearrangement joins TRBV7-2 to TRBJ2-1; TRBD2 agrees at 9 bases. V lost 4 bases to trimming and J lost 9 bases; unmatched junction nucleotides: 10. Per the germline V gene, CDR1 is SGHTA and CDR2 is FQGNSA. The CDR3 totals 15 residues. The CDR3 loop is CASSYLGTSLFEQFF. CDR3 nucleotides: TGTGCCAGCAGCTACCTCGGGACTAGCTTATTTGAGCAGTTCTTC.

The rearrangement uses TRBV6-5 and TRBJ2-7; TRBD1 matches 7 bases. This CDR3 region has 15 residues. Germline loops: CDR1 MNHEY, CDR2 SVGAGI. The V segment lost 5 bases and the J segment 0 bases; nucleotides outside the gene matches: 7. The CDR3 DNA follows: TGTGCCAGCAGTCAGGGACAGTTGAGCTCCTACGAGCAGTACTTC. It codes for CASSQGQLSSYEQYF.

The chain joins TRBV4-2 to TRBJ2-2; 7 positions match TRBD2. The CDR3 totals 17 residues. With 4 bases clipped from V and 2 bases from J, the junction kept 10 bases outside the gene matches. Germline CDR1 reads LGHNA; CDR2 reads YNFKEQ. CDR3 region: CASSPQAGRINTGELFF. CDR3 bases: TGTGCCAGCAGCCCCCAAGCGGGAAGGATAAACACCGGGGAGCTGTTTTTT.

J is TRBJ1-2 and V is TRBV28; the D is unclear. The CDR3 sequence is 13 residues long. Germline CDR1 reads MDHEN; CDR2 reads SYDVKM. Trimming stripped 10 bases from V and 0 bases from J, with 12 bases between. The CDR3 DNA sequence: TGTGCCACCCAACGGGCGACTAACTATGGCTACACCTTC. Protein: CATQRATNYGYTF.

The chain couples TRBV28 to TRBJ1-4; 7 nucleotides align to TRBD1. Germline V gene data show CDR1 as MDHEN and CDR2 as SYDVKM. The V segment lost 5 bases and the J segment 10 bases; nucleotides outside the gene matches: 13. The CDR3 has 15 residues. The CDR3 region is CASSPDRALRGKLFF. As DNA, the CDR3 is TGTGCCAGCAGTCCCGACAGGGCCCTTAGAGGAAAACTGTTTTTT.

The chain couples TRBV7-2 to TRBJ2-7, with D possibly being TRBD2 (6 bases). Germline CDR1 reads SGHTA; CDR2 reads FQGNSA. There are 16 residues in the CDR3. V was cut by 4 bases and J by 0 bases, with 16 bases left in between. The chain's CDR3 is CASSYSGTLSSYEQYF. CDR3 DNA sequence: TGTGCCAGCAGCTACTCCGGGACTTTAAGCTCCTACGAGCAGTACTTC.

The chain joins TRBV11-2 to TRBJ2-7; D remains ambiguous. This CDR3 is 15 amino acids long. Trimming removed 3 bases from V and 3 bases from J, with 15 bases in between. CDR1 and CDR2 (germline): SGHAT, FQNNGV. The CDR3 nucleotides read TGTGCCAGCAGCTTGGGCCAGCTCTTATTCTACGAGCAGTACTTC. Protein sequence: CASSLGQLLFYEQYF.

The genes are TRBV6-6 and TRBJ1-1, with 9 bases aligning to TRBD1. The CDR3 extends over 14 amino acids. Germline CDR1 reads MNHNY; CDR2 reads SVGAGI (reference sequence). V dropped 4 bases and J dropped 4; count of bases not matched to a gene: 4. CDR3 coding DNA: TGTGCCAGCAGTTTGGGACAGGGATCCACTGAAGCTTTCTTT. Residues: CASSLGQGSTEAFF.

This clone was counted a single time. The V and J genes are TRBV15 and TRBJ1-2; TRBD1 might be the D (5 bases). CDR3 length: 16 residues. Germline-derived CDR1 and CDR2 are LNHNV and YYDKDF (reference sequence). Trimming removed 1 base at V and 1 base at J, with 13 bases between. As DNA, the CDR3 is TGTGCCACCAGCAGAGGGTCGGGACGGAGTAACTATGGCTACACCTTC. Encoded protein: CATSRGSGRSNYGYTF.

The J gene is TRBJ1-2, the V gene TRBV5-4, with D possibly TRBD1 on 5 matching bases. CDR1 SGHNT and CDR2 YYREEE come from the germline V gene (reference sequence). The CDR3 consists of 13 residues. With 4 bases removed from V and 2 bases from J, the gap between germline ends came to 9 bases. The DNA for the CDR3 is TGTGCCAGCAGCGAACAGGTGAACTATGGCTACACCTTC. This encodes CASSEQVNYGYTF.

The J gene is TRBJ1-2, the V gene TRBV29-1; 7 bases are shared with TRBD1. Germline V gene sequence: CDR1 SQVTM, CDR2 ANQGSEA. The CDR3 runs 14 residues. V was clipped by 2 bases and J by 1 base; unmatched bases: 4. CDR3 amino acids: CSVESRGINYGYTF. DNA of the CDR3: TGCAGCGTTGAATCCAGGGGGATTAACTATGGCTACACCTTC.

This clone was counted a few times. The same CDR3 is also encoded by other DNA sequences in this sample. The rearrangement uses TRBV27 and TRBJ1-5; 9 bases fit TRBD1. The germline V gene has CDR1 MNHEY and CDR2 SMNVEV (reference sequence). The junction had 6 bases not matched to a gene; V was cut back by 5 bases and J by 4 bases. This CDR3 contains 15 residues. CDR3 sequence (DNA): TGTGCCAGCAGTCCGGGGACAGGGAAAAATCAGCCCCAGCATTTT. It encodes CASSPGTGKNQPQHF.

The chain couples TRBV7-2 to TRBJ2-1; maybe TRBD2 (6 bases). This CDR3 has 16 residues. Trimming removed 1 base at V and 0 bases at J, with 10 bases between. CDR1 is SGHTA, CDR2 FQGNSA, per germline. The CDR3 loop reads CASSLVHGGSYNEQFF. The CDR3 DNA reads TGTGCCAGCAGCTTAGTGCACGGGGGCTCCTACAATGAGCAGTTCTTC.

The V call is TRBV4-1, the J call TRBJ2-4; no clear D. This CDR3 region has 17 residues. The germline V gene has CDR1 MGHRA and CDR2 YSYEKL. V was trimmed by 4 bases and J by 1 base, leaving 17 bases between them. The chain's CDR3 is CASSPMTVLGAKNIQYF. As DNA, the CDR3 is TGCGCCAGCAGCCCCATGACCGTTCTCGGCGCCAAAAACATTCAGTACTTC.

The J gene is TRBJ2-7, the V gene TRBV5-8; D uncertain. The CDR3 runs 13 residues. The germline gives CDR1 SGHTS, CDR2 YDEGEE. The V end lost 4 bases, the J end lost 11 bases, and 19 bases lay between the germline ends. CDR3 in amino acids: CASSLGQDYRKYF. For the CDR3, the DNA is TGTGCCAGCAGCCTGGGCCAGGATTATCGGAAGTACTTC.

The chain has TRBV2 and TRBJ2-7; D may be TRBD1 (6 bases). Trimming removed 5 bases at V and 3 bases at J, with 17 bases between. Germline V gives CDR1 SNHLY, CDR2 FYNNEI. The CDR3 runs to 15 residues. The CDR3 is CASSKGQGQIYEQYF. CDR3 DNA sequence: TGTGCCAGCAGTAAGGGGCAGGGGCAGATCTACGAGCAGTACTTC.

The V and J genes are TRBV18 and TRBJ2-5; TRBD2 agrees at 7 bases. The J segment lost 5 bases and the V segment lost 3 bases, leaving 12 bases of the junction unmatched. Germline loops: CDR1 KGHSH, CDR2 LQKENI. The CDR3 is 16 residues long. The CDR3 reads CASSPIPGGVGETQYF. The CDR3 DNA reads TGTGCCAGCTCACCGATTCCGGGGGGAGTCGGGGAGACCCAGTACTTC.